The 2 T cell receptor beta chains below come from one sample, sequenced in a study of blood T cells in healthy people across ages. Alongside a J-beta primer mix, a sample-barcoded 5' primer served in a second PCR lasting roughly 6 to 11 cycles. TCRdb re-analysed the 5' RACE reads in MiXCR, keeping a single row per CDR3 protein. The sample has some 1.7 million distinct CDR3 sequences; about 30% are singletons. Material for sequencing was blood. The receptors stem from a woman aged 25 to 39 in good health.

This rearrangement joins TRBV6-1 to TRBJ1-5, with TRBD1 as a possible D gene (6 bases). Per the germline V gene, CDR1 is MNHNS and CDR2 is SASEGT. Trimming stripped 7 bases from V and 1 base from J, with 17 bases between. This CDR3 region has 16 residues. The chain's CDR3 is CASIPTGAGSNQPQHF. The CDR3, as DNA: TGTGCCAGCATACCCACGGGGGCAGGGAGCAATCAGCCCCAGCATTTT.

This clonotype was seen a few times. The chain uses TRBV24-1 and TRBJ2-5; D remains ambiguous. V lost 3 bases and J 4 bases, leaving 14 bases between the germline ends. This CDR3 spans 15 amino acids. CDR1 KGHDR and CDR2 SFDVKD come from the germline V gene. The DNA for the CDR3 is TGTGCCACCAGTGATACCAAGGGTGTAACAGAGACCCAGTACTTC. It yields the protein CATSDTKGVTETQYF.